This TCR beta chain was observed in a study of T cell repertoires in cytomegalovirus infection. Study-level information: It can be stated that public TCR beta signatures indicated CMV infection as well as a matching HLA type.

General study findings and limits: Identification of carriers of CMV plus the relevant HLA was performed using cumulative public TCR beta family frequency. Dominant in the ex vivo response were TCR beta clonotypes restricted by HLA-C and specific for CMV.

A note on this clonotype: Its antigen remains unknown.

TCRdb re-called the reads through MiXCR, storing one row per CDR3 protein. The table lists roughly 500,000 distinct CDR3 sequences, about 11% of them singletons. The CDR3 sequence is 15 residues long. Germline V gene lookup returns CDR1 PRHDT and CDR2 FYEKMQ (reference sequence). Trimming removed 5 bases from V and 6 bases from J, with 18 bases in between. The sample was PBMCs. The origin of this receptor is a human donor in good health (CMV status not recorded). Some clones in this sample may be carry-over from other donors' samples. V is TRBV13 and J is TRBJ2-3, with D possibly being TRBD2 (7 bases). In DNA, the CDR3 is TGTGCCAGCAGCCACCCCAGGGAGGGGGATGATACGCAGTATTTT. Its translation is CASSHPREGDDTQYF.